A single sample is the source of the 17 T cell receptor beta chains below, sequenced in a study of technical replicates of blood from a few donors. Sequencing used immunoSEQ multiplex PCR; TCRdb keeps in-frame clones, though not all of them. The repertoire holds tens of thousands of clones, with 85% to 90% as singletons. The specimen was PBMCs. Receptor source: a human donor in good health. Some clones in this sample may be carry-over from other donors' samples.

V and J are TRBV2 and TRBJ2-3, with 7 nucleotides matching TRBD1. The CDR3 covers 15 residues. The V gene end was trimmed by 7 bases and the J gene end by 3 bases; junction bases not matched to a gene: 10. CDR1 and CDR2 from the germline V gene are SNHLY and FYNNEI. The CDR3 nucleotides read TGTGCCAGCACCGCTGAAGGGGGCCGGACAGATACGCAGTATTTT. As protein: CASTAEGGRTDTQYF. Supplemented by reference TRBV2 and TRBJ2-3, the full variable domain reads EPEVTQTPSHQVTQMGQEVILRCVPISNHLYFYWYRQILGQKVEFLVSFYNNEISEKSEIFDDQFSVERPDGSNFTLKIRSTKLEDSAMYFCASTAEGGRTDTQYFGPGTRLTVL.

This clone has only a few counts. The V and J genes are TRBV4-1 and TRBJ2-1, with 10 bases that match TRBD2. Germline assignment: CDR1 MGHRA and CDR2 YSYEKL. The J segment lost 0 bases and the V segment lost 3 bases, leaving 14 bases of the junction unmatched. CDR3 size: 20 residues. The CDR3 DNA follows: TGCGCCAGCAGCCAGATCGCGTCTAGCGGGGGCCTTAGCTCCTACAATGAGCAGTTCTTC. This translates into CASSQIASSGGLSSYNEQFF.

The V and J genes are TRBV5-1 and TRBJ2-3, with a possible D match to TRBD2 (7 bases). Trimming shortened V by 4 bases and J by 4 bases, and 13 bases separated the two germline ends. CDR1 and CDR2 from the germline V gene are SGHRS and YFSETQ. The length of the CDR3 is 14 residues. DNA for the CDR3: TGCGCCAGCAGCCTGGGGGGGCCCTCAGATACGCAGTATTTT. This translates into CASSLGGPSDTQYF.

The rearrangement links TRBV19 to TRBJ2-7; unclear D gene. V was pared by 1 base and J by 4 bases, with 8 bases between. CDR3 size: 13 residues. In germline, CDR1 is LNHDA, CDR2 SQIVND (reference sequence). CDR3 residues: CASSIARGYEQYF. CDR3 DNA sequence: TGTGCCAGTAGTATAGCACGCGGTTACGAGCAGTACTTC.

The gene calls are TRBV4-2 and TRBJ1-3; 7 bases line up with TRBD1. Germline CDR1 and CDR2: LGHNA and YNFKEQ. V was pared by 0 bases and J by 5 bases, with 7 bases of the junction left unmatched. The CDR3 runs 16 residues. Written as DNA, the CDR3 is TGTGCCAGCAGCCAAGATCTGGGGACAGCTAGAAACACCATATATTTT. Translated, it gives CASSQDLGTARNTIYF.

CDR3 region: CASSPGTGNQPQHF. In nucleotides, the CDR3 is TGCGCCAGCAGCCCTGGGACAGGCAATCAGCCCCAGCATTTT. The chain uses TRBV5-1 and TRBJ1-5, with 7 bases identical to TRBD1. Germline values: CDR1 SGHRS, CDR2 YFSETQ. V shed 4 bases and J 2 bases; nucleotides not matched to a gene: 3. The CDR3 extends over 14 amino acids. Variable domain in full (rest from reference TRBV5-1 and TRBJ1-5): KAGVTQTPRYLIKTRGQQVTLSCSPISGHRSVSWYQQTPGQGLQFLFEYFSETQRNKGNFPGRFSGRQFSNSRSEMNVSTLELGDSALYLCASSPGTGNQPQHFGDGTRLSIL.

The CDR3 sequence is CASSQAKGNYGYTF. The CDR3 region has the DNA TGCGCCAGCAGCCAAGCGAAGGGGAACTATGGCTACACCTTC. V gene TRBV4-3 combines with J gene TRBJ1-2; the D gene is possibly TRBD1 (5 bases). The CDR3 totals 14 residues. The V gene's germline CDR1 is LGHNA and CDR2 YSLEER. The germline V and J ends were trimmed by 1 base and 2 bases, with 8 bases remaining between them.

The chain employs TRBV14 and TRBJ1-4; the D gene is possibly TRBD1 (5 bases). This CDR3 contains 14 residues. CDR1 and CDR2 from the germline V gene are SGHDN and FVKESK. Trimming took off 3 bases at V and 3 bases at J, with 8 bases between the two ends. The CDR3 loop reads CASSQGLSNEKLFF. CDR3 DNA sequence: TGTGCCAGCAGCCAGGGACTTTCTAATGAAAAACTGTTTTTT.

The V and J genes are TRBV29-1 and TRBJ1-1, with a tentative D call TRBD1 (6 bases). V was trimmed by 7 bases and J by 4 bases, leaving 13 bases between them. The CDR3 is 12 residues long. The V gene's germline CDR1 is SQVTM and CDR2 ANQGSEA. The DNA of the CDR3 is TGCAGCGCCGTGAGAGGGGGCACTGAAGCTTTCTTT. Translating gives CSAVRGGTEAFF.

This rearrangement joins TRBV7-9 to TRBJ2-7, with 9 bases matching TRBD2. V dropped 4 bases and J dropped 4; count of bases not matched to a gene: 11. Germline V gene sequence: CDR1 SEHNR, CDR2 FQNEAQ (reference sequence). There are 16 residues in the CDR3. The CDR3 protein is CASSSPGSGRGYEQYF. As DNA, the CDR3 is TGTGCCAGCAGCTCCCCTGGTAGCGGGAGAGGGTACGAGCAGTACTTC.

This clone was counted a few times. The chain uses TRBV21-1 and TRBJ1-1. TRBV21-1 is a documented pseudogene. The CDR3 length is 15 residues. For the CDR3, the DNA is TGTGCCAGCATACCTGGGGGGAACATGAACACTGAAGCTTTCTTT. Translating gives CASIPGGNMNTEAFF.

V and J are TRBV5-6 and TRBJ2-2, with TRBD2 matching 10 bases. The CDR3 spans 18 residues. CDR1 and CDR2 (germline): SGHDT, YYEEEE. V dropped 0 bases and J dropped 0; count of bases not matched to a gene: 5. The CDR3 coding sequence is TGTGCCAGCAGCTTGGGGCTAGCGGGAGTACCGAACACCGGGGAGCTGTTTTTT. This translates into CASSLGLAGVPNTGELFF.

The chain carries TRBV27 and TRBJ2-7; 8 nucleotides match TRBD1. V gave up 5 bases and J gave up 5 bases; unmatched junction bases: 11. Germline CDR1 reads MNHEY; CDR2 reads SMNVEV (reference sequence). The CDR3 has 15 amino acids. The CDR3 is CASSLFRDRSHEQYF. The CDR3 bases are TGTGCCAGCAGTCTCTTCCGGGACAGGAGTCACGAGCAGTACTTC.

The rearrangement uses TRBV5-6 and TRBJ2-1, with D possibly matching TRBD2 (5 bases). CDR1 is SGHDT, CDR2 YYEEEE, per germline. The CDR3 is 14 amino acids. V lost 4 bases and J 6 bases, leaving 14 bases between the germline ends. In DNA, the CDR3 is TGTGCCAGCAGCCGCGGGTGGTGGCGCAATGAGCAGTTCTTC. This codes for CASSRGWWRNEQFF. The complete variable domain, with remaining parts taken from reference TRBV5-6 and TRBJ2-1, reads DAGVTQSPTHLIKTRGQQVTLRCSPKSGHDTVSWYQQALGQGPQFIFQYYEEEERQRGNFPDRFSGHQFPNYSSELNVNALLLGDSALYLCASSRGWWRNEQFFGPGTRLTVL.

The chain recombines TRBV2 with TRBJ2-3; 8 bases agree with TRBD2. The CDR3 spans 15 residues. V lost 0 bases, J lost 8 bases, and 7 bases stayed unmatched. Germline V gene sequence: CDR1 SNHLY, CDR2 FYNNEI. The CDR3 here is CASSEAGYRGGTQYF. CDR3 in DNA: TGTGCCAGCAGTGAAGCGGGGTACCGGGGGGGTACGCAGTATTTT.

This rearrangement joins TRBV19 to TRBJ2-6, with D possibly TRBD1 on 6 matching bases. The CDR3 loop spans 14 amino acids. CDR1 LNHDA and CDR2 SQIVND come from the germline V gene (reference sequence). V was clipped by 7 bases and J by 2 bases, with 9 bases between them. The CDR3 reads CASTAGAGANVLTF. The CDR3 DNA follows: TGTGCCAGTACCGCAGGGGCTGGGGCCAACGTCCTGACTTTC.

The genes are TRBV7-3 and TRBJ2-7; possibly TRBD1 for D (5 bases). The CDR3 runs to 15 residues. Germline CDR1 reads SGHTA; CDR2 reads FQGTGA. Trimming removed 2 bases at V and 1 base at J, with 12 bases between. Here the CDR3 reads CASSLSGRVSYEQYF. The CDR3, as DNA: TGTGCCAGCAGCTTATCCGGCAGGGTATCCTACGAGCAGTACTTC.